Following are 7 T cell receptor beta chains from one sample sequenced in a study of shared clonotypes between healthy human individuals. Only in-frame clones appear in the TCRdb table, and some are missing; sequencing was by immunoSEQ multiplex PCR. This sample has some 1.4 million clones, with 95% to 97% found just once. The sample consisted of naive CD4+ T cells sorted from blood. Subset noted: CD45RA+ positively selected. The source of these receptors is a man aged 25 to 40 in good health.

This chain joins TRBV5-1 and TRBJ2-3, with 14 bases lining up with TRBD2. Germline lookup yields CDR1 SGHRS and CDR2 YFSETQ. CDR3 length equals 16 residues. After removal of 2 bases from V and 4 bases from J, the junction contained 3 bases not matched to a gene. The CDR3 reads CASSFPGLAGADTQYF. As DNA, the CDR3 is TGCGCCAGCAGCTTCCCGGGACTAGCGGGAGCAGATACGCAGTATTTT.

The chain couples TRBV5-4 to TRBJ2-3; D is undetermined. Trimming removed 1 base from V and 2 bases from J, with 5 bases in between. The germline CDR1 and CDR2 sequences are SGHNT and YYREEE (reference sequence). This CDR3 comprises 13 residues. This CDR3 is CASSLFFTDTQYF. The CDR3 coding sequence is TGTGCCAGCAGCTTGTTTTTCACAGATACGCAGTATTTT.

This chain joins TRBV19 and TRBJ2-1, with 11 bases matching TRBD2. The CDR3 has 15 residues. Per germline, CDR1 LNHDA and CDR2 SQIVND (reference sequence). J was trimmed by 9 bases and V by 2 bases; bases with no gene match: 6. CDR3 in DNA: TGTGCCAGTAGTATATCTGGACTAGCGGGTTTTGAGCAGTTCTTC. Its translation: CASSISGLAGFEQFF.

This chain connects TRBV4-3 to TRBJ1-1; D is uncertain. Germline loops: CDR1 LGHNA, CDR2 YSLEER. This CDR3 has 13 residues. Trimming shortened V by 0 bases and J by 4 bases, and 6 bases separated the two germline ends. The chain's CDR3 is CASSQEWITEAFF. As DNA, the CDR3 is TGCGCCAGCAGCCAAGAGTGGATCACTGAAGCTTTCTTT.

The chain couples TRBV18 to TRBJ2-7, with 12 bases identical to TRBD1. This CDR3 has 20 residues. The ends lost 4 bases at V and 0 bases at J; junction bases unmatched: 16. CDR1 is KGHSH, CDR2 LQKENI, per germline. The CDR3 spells CASSLLQPGQGAIASYEQYF. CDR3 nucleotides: TGTGCCAGCTCACTCCTGCAACCGGGACAGGGGGCCATAGCCTCCTACGAGCAGTACTTC.

The chain's CDR3 is CASNLVTGPQHF. In DNA form, the CDR3 reads TGTGCCAGTAATCTTGTCACTGGGCCCCAGCATTTT. The chain links TRBV19 to TRBJ1-5; D call uncertain. Trimming took 7 bases from V and 9 from J, leaving 13 bases between them. CDR3 length equals 12 residues. Germline CDR1 is LNHDA and CDR2 is SQIVND (reference sequence).

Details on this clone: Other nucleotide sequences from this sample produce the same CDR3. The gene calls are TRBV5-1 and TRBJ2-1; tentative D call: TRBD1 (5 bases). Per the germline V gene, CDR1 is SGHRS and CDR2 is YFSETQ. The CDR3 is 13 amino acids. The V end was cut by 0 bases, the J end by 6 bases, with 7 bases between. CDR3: CASSLEGVNEQFF. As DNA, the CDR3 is TGCGCCAGCAGCTTGGAAGGGGTCAATGAGCAGTTCTTC.